This TCR beta chain derives from a study of blood T cells in healthy people across ages. The sample holds many counts of this clonotype. Its antigen is unidentified. The CDR3 contains 11 residues. The V segment lost 6 bases and the J segment 8 bases; nucleotides outside the gene matches: 2. Germline V gene lookup returns CDR1 LNHDA and CDR2 SQIVND (reference sequence). Study-level points and caveats: Roughly linear declines in TCR beta diversity per million T cells occurred with age.

Alongside a J-beta primer mix, a sample-barcoded 5' primer served in a second PCR lasting about 6 to 11 cycles. TCRdb passed the 5' RACE reads through MiXCR, listing each CDR3 protein once. The sample has some 640,000 distinct CDR3 sequences, approximately 30% seen once; the top ten hold more than 15%. This clonotype was sampled from a woman over 75 in good health. This chain connects TRBV19 to TRBJ1-2; 8 positions agree with TRBD1. The material sequenced was blood. The CDR3 loop is CASSRGQGYTF. In DNA form, the CDR3 reads TGTGCCAGTAGCAGGGGGCAAGGCTACACCTTC.